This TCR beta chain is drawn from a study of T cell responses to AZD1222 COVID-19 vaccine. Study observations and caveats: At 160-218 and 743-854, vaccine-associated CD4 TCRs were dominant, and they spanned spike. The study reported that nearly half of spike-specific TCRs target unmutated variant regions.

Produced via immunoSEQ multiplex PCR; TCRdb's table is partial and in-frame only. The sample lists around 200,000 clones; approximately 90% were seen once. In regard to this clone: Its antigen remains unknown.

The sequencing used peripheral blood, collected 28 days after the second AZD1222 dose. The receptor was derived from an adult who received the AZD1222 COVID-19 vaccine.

CDR3 coding DNA: TGTGCCAGCAGCGACAGGGACAGAGGCTACACCTTC. This sequence encodes CASSDRDRGYTF. V gene TRBV9 combines with J gene TRBJ1-2; the match to TRBD1 covers 7 bases. CDR1 SGDLS and CDR2 YYNGEE come from the germline V gene. This CDR3 is built from 12 residues. J was trimmed by 8 bases and V by 3 bases; bases with no gene match: 4.